The rows below give T cell receptor beta chains drawn from one sample of a study of vaccination effects on CD4 cells after COVID-19. TCRdb's copy holds only in-frame clones and misses some; the assay was immunoSEQ multiplex PCR. The table shows about 57,000 clones, with 78% occurring only once. Antigen specificity for these receptors is unknown. This specimen consisted of CD4+ T cells from PBMCs cultured without peptide, obtained after COVID-19 vaccination. The receptors were sampled from a human donor who received a COVID-19 vaccine. Each CDR3 is given with its conserved first and last residue. Each record gives: J gene, V gene, clone size, D gene, CDR3 protein, CDR3 DNA. A D gene is named only where the DNA matches it firmly. The listing skips clone size in some rows; elsewhere it reads once, few, many or a size class.

j_gene: TRBJ1-3
v_gene: TRBV14
abundance: -
d_gene: -
CDR3aa: CASSQDHSSGNTIYF
CDR3nt: TGTGCCAGCAGCCAAGATCACAGCTCTGGAAACACCATATATTTT

j_gene: TRBJ1-2
v_gene: TRBV28
abundance: few
d_gene: TRBD1
CDR3aa: CASSTTQGAGNYGYTF
CDR3nt: TGTGCCAGCAGTACTACTCAGGGGGCAGGGAACTATGGCTACACCTTC

j_gene: TRBJ2-7
v_gene: TRBV7-6
abundance: -
d_gene: TRBD2
CDR3aa: CASSSRLAGAYEQYF
CDR3nt: TGTGCCAGCAGCTCCAGACTAGCGGGAGCCTACGAGCAGTACTTC

j_gene: TRBJ2-7
v_gene: TRBV5-4
abundance: -
d_gene: -
CDR3aa: CASGNHPSSYEQYF
CDR3nt: TGTGCCAGCGGGAACCACCCGAGCTCCTACGAGCAGTACTTC

j_gene: TRBJ1-2
v_gene: TRBV5-4
abundance: few
d_gene: -
CDR3aa: CASSLDRANYGYTF
CDR3nt: TGTGCCAGCAGCTTGGATAGGGCTAACTATGGCTACACCTTC

j_gene: TRBJ1-2
v_gene: TRBV3-1/TRBV3-2
abundance: -
d_gene: -
CDR3aa: CASSQTKGRSGYTF
CDR3nt: TGTGCCAGCAGTCAGACTAAGGGGAGGAGTGGCTACACCTTC

j_gene: TRBJ1-6
v_gene: TRBV20-1
abundance: -
d_gene: -
CDR3aa: CSASPISPLHF
CDR3nt: TGCAGTGCTAGTCCAATATCACCCCTCCACTTT

j_gene: TRBJ2-3
v_gene: TRBV6-5
abundance: -
d_gene: -
CDR3aa: CASSPRRDTDTQYF
CDR3nt: TGTGCCAGCAGCCCCCGCCGGGACACAGATACGCAGTATTTT

j_gene: TRBJ1-1
v_gene: TRBV5-8
abundance: -
d_gene: -
CDR3aa: CASSLVGGNTEAFF
CDR3nt: TGTGCCAGCAGCTTGGTTGGGGGGAACACTGAAGCTTTCTTT

j_gene: TRBJ1-6
v_gene: TRBV30
abundance: -
d_gene: -
CDR3aa: CAWRRDPNSPLHF
CDR3nt: TGTGCCTGGAGGAGGGACCCCAATTCACCCCTCCACTTT

j_gene: TRBJ1-2
v_gene: TRBV30
abundance: -
d_gene: -
CDR3aa: CASGRLQADGYTF
CDR3nt: TGTGCCTCGGGTCGGCTGCAAGCGGATGGCTACACCTTC

j_gene: TRBJ1-1
v_gene: TRBV24-1
abundance: -
d_gene: -
CDR3aa: CATSDSRLGGTEAFF
CDR3nt: TGTGCCACCAGTGACTCCCGCCTCGGGGGCACTGAAGCTTTCTTT

j_gene: TRBJ2-3
v_gene: TRBV5-4
abundance: once
d_gene: -
CDR3aa: CASSLRADTQYF
CDR3nt: TGTGCCAGCAGCTTGAGAGCAGATACGCAGTATTTT

j_gene: TRBJ1-2
v_gene: TRBV7-9
abundance: -
d_gene: -
CDR3aa: CASSLSFLMHRNYGYTF
CDR3nt: TGTGCCAGCAGCTTATCATTCCTAATGCACCGTAACTATGGCTACACCTTC

j_gene: TRBJ2-3
v_gene: TRBV5-1
abundance: -
d_gene: -
CDR3aa: CASSFGGSYGTDTQYF
CDR3nt: TGCGCCAGCAGCTTCGGTGGGTCCTACGGCACAGATACGCAGTATTTT

j_gene: TRBJ1-2
v_gene: TRBV5-1
abundance: -
d_gene: TRBD1
CDR3aa: CASSRDRSNYGYTF
CDR3nt: TGCGCCAGCAGCCGGGACAGGTCTAACTATGGCTACACCTTC

j_gene: TRBJ1-2
v_gene: TRBV27
abundance: medium-sized
d_gene: -
CDR3aa: CASSLDKGAYGYTF
CDR3nt: TGTGCCAGCAGTTTAGACAAAGGCGCCTATGGCTACACCTTC

j_gene: TRBJ2-3
v_gene: TRBV13
abundance: -
d_gene: -
CDR3aa: CASRQRPSTDTQYF
CDR3nt: TGTGCCAGCAGACAGAGACCCAGCACAGATACGCAGTATTTT

j_gene: TRBJ1-5
v_gene: TRBV2
abundance: -
d_gene: TRBD1
CDR3aa: CASSESGQIEHF
CDR3nt: TGTGCCAGCAGTGAATCGGGACAGATTGAGCATTTT

j_gene: TRBJ1-6
v_gene: TRBV3-1/TRBV3-2
abundance: -
d_gene: -
CDR3aa: CASSRAQGSSYNSPLHF
CDR3nt: TGTGCCAGCAGCCGCGCGCAGGGGAGCTCCTATAATTCACCCCTCCACTTT

j_gene: TRBJ1-5
v_gene: TRBV25-1
abundance: -
d_gene: TRBD1
CDR3aa: CASSGHRGDQPQHF
CDR3nt: TGTGCCAGCAGTGGACACAGGGGGGATCAGCCCCAGCATTTT

j_gene: TRBJ1-5
v_gene: TRBV19
abundance: -
d_gene: -
CDR3aa: CASSIQKQPQHF
CDR3nt: TGTGCCAGTAGTATCCAGAAACAGCCCCAGCATTTT

j_gene: TRBJ1-1
v_gene: TRBV4-1
abundance: -
d_gene: TRBD1
CDR3aa: CASSQVDRDGAFF
CDR3nt: TGCGCCAGCAGCCAAGTTGACAGGGACGGTGCTTTCTTT

j_gene: TRBJ2-5
v_gene: TRBV4-3
abundance: -
d_gene: -
CDR3aa: CASSQDGLVGTQYF
CDR3nt: TGCGCCAGCAGCCAAGATGGCCTCGTGGGGACCCAGTACTTC

j_gene: TRBJ2-1
v_gene: TRBV9
abundance: -
d_gene: -
CDR3aa: CASSVGLPSSYNEQFF
CDR3nt: TGTGCCAGCAGCGTAGGACTGCCTAGCTCCTACAATGAGCAGTTCTTC

j_gene: TRBJ1-4
v_gene: TRBV28
abundance: -
d_gene: -
CDR3aa: CASSLGGVEGEKLFF
CDR3nt: TGTGCCAGCAGTTTGGGGGGAGTGGAAGGTGAAAAACTGTTTTTT

j_gene: TRBJ2-1
v_gene: TRBV7-8
abundance: -
d_gene: TRBD2
CDR3aa: CASTRRDYINEQFF
CDR3nt: TGTGCCAGCACCCGTCGGGACTACATCAATGAGCAGTTCTTC

j_gene: TRBJ2-3
v_gene: TRBV18
abundance: -
d_gene: -
CDR3aa: CASSQGTDTQYF
CDR3nt: TGTGCCAGCTCGCAAGGAACAGATACGCAGTATTTT

j_gene: TRBJ2-7
v_gene: TRBV21-1
abundance: -
d_gene: -
CDR3aa: CASSKTREGGYEQYF
CDR3nt: TGTGCCAGCAGCAAAACCAGGGAAGGCGGTTACGAGCAGTACTTC

j_gene: TRBJ2-7
v_gene: TRBV11-2
abundance: -
d_gene: -
CDR3aa: CASSLPSSYEQYF
CDR3nt: TGTGCCAGCAGCTTACCCTCTTCCTACGAGCAGTACTTC

j_gene: TRBJ1-1
v_gene: TRBV30
abundance: -
d_gene: -
CDR3aa: CAWSLSMNTEAFF
CDR3nt: TGTGCCTGGAGTTTATCCATGAACACTGAAGCTTTCTTT

j_gene: TRBJ2-1
v_gene: TRBV7-9
abundance: -
d_gene: -
CDR3aa: CASSLGPYNEQFF
CDR3nt: TGTGCCAGCAGCTTAGGTCCCTACAATGAGCAGTTCTTC

j_gene: TRBJ1-2
v_gene: TRBV9
abundance: -
d_gene: -
CDR3aa: CASSVAGSWGYTF
CDR3nt: TGTGCCAGCAGCGTAGCTGGGAGCTGGGGCTACACCTTC

j_gene: TRBJ1-5
v_gene: TRBV19
abundance: -
d_gene: -
CDR3aa: CASISTGKLGSNQPQHF
CDR3nt: TGTGCCAGTATTTCCACGGGAAAACTAGGGAGCAATCAGCCCCAGCATTTT

j_gene: TRBJ1-1
v_gene: TRBV19
abundance: -
d_gene: -
CDR3aa: CASSIRDGGAEAFF
CDR3nt: TGTGCCAGTAGTATACGGGACGGGGGGGCTGAAGCTTTCTTT

j_gene: TRBJ2-1
v_gene: TRBV11-1
abundance: -
d_gene: -
CDR3aa: CASSLGYEQFF
CDR3nt: TGTGCCAGCAGCTTAGGGTATGAGCAGTTCTTC

j_gene: TRBJ2-7
v_gene: TRBV7-2
abundance: -
d_gene: TRBD1
CDR3aa: CASRGQGYEQYF
CDR3nt: TGTGCCAGCAGGGGACAGGGTTACGAGCAGTACTTC

j_gene: TRBJ1-1
v_gene: TRBV7-3
abundance: -
d_gene: TRBD1
CDR3aa: CASTSRGQGPLNTEAFF
CDR3nt: TGTGCCAGCACCTCCCGGGGACAGGGGCCCCTGAACACTGAAGCTTTCTTT

j_gene: TRBJ2-3
v_gene: TRBV9
abundance: once
d_gene: TRBD2
CDR3aa: CASSVTSGSTDTQYF
CDR3nt: TGTGCCAGCAGCGTTACTAGCGGGAGCACAGATACGCAGTATTTT

j_gene: TRBJ2-1
v_gene: TRBV18
abundance: -
d_gene: TRBD2
CDR3aa: CASSPPGLAGINNEQFF
CDR3nt: TGTGCCAGCTCACCACCGGGACTAGCGGGGATAAACAATGAGCAGTTCTTC

j_gene: TRBJ1-1
v_gene: TRBV5-1
abundance: -
d_gene: -
CDR3aa: CASSTRVGTEAFF
CDR3nt: TGCGCCAGCAGCACCAGGGTCGGCACTGAAGCTTTCTTT

j_gene: TRBJ2-3
v_gene: TRBV19
abundance: few
d_gene: -
CDR3aa: CASSIRRQGTDTQYF
CDR3nt: TGTGCCAGTAGTATACGAAGGCAGGGCACAGATACGCAGTATTTT

j_gene: TRBJ2-7
v_gene: TRBV5-4
abundance: -
d_gene: TRBD2
CDR3aa: CASSVRGDHPAEQYF
CDR3nt: TGTGCCAGCAGCGTGCGGGGGGACCACCCGGCCGAGCAGTACTTC